A single sample is the source of the 28 T cell receptor beta chains below, sequenced in a study of technical replicates of blood from a handful of donors. Sequencing was performed with immunoSEQ multiplex PCR; in TCRdb, only in-frame clones are kept and a portion is missing. The sample shows tens of thousands of clones, 95% of them seen only once. Sequenced input: T cells isolated from PBMCs. All receptors come from a human donor in good health.

The CDR3 reads CASTFIRGPRPQHF. CDR3 bases: TGTGCCAGCACCTTTATCAGGGGCCCTCGGCCCCAGCATTTT. The gene calls are TRBV28 and TRBJ1-5, with D possibly being TRBD1 (6 bases). Germline V gene data show CDR1 as MDHEN and CDR2 as SYDVKM. The CDR3 runs to 14 residues. The V gene lost 7 bases and the J gene lost 9 bases, with 19 bases spanning the gap.

The chain is built from TRBV30 and TRBJ1-5; D perhaps matches TRBD1 (5 bases). CDR1 is GTSNPN, CDR2 SVGIG, per germline (reference sequence). The CDR3 totals 14 residues. V lost 5 bases and J lost 2, with 13 bases in between. CDR3 amino acids: CAWGGDARNQPQHF. The CDR3 coding sequence is TGTGCCTGGGGCGGGGACGCGCGCAATCAGCCCCAGCATTTT.

CDR3 sequence: CASSLGPNEQYF. As DNA, the CDR3 is TGTGCCAGCAGCTTAGGGCCAAACGAGCAGTACTTC. The genes are TRBV7-9 and TRBJ2-7, with D unclear. This CDR3 contains 12 residues. Germline loops: CDR1 SEHNR, CDR2 FQNEAQ (reference sequence). With 1 base removed from V and 5 bases from J, the gap between germline ends came to 6 bases.

V usage is TRBV11-3 and J usage is TRBJ1-2; 9 bases align to TRBD1. The length of the CDR3 is 15 residues. The trim removed 0 bases at V and 8 bases at J, leaving 7 bases unmatched. The germline V gene has CDR1 SGHNT and CDR2 YENEEA. This chain's CDR3 is CASSLDGGTGYGYTF. In nucleotides, the CDR3 is TGTGCCAGCAGCTTAGACGGCGGGACAGGGTACGGCTACACCTTC.

The rearrangement links TRBV6-5 to TRBJ2-7; 9 bases agree with TRBD2. CDR1 is MNHEY and CDR2 is SVGAGI in the germline V gene. Trimming at V came to 3 bases and at J to 0 bases, leaving 3 bases not matched to a gene. CDR3 length equals 15 residues. The DNA for the CDR3 is TGTGCCAGCAGTTATATTAGCGGGAGCTCCTACGAGCAGTACTTC. It yields the protein CASSYISGSSYEQYF.

CDR3 in DNA: TGTGCCAGCAGTTACTCGGAGGTGGCTAGTTGGGAGCAGTACTTC. Its protein product is CASSYSEVASWEQYF. This chain links TRBV6-5 with TRBJ2-7; possibly TRBD2 for D (5 bases). Trimming shortened V by 0 bases and J by 7 bases, and 16 bases separated the two germline ends. Germline V CDR1 and CDR2: MNHEY, SVGAGI. The CDR3 covers 15 residues.

The rearrangement links TRBV19 to TRBJ2-1; D is unclear. Germline V CDR1 and CDR2: LNHDA, SQIVND (reference sequence). V lost 1 base and J 0 bases, leaving 7 bases between the germline ends. The length of the CDR3 is 15 residues. For the CDR3, the DNA is TGTGCCAGTAGTATAGCGGTGAGCTCCTACAATGAGCAGTTCTTC. It is translated as CASSIAVSSYNEQFF.

The CDR3 here is CASSLRAGDSYEQYF. For the CDR3, the DNA is TGTGCCAGCAGCTTAAGGGCAGGGGACTCCTACGAGCAGTACTTC. The J gene is TRBJ2-7, the V gene TRBV7-2; D perhaps matches TRBD1 (6 bases). Germline V gives CDR1 SGHTA, CDR2 FQGNSA. V lost 2 bases and J 0 bases, leaving 11 bases between the germline ends. The CDR3 is 15 residues long. The full variable domain, its missing parts supplied by reference TRBV7-2 and TRBJ2-7, is GAGVSQSPSNKVTEKGKDVELRCDPISGHTALYWYRQSLGQGLEFLIYFQGNSAPDKSGLPSDRFSAERTGGSVSTLTIQRTQQEDSAVYLCASSLRAGDSYEQYFGPGTRLTVT.

The chain links TRBV11-2 to TRBJ1-4; TRBD1 agrees at 7 bases. V shed 5 bases, J shed 5 bases, and the junction held 5 bases outside the gene matches. From germline, CDR1 is SGHAT and CDR2 FQNNGV. CDR3 length equals 14 residues. CDR3 region: CASSTQGGNEKLFF. The CDR3, as DNA: TGTGCCAGCAGCACGCAGGGGGGAAATGAAAAACTGTTTTTT.

This rearrangement joins TRBV10-1 to TRBJ2-3; 10 bases are shared with TRBD2. CDR1 is WNHNN, CDR2 SYGVQD, per germline (reference sequence). This CDR3 is 14 amino acids long. V trimming: 6 bases; J trimming: 4 bases; junction bases outside the gene matches: 4. The CDR3 sequence is CASSLAGVADTQYF. CDR3 DNA sequence: TGCGCCAGCAGCCTAGCGGGAGTGGCAGATACGCAGTATTTT.

The chain is built from TRBV15 and TRBJ2-5; possibly TRBD2 for D (5 bases). This CDR3 has 14 amino acids. Trimming pared 1 base from V and 1 base from J, leaving 7 bases between. Per germline, CDR1 LNHNV and CDR2 YYDKDF (reference sequence). Here the CDR3 reads CATSRGTGQETQYF. The CDR3 region has the DNA TGTGCCACCAGCAGAGGGACTGGCCAAGAGACCCAGTACTTC.

The sample holds one count of this clone. This chain connects TRBV19 to TRBJ2-7; 13 nucleotides align to TRBD2. The germline gives CDR1 LNHDA, CDR2 SQIVND (reference sequence). CDR3 length: 15 residues. The junction had 4 bases not matched to a gene; V was cut back by 4 bases and J by 4 bases. The CDR3 bases are TGTGCCAGTAGTACCGTACTAGCGGGAGGGTACGAGCAGTACTTC. It translates to CASSTVLAGGYEQYF. Supplemented by reference TRBV19 and TRBJ2-7, the full variable domain reads DGGITQSPKYLFRKEGQNVTLSCEQNLNHDAMYWYRQDPGQGLRLIYYSQIVNDFQKGDIAEGYSVSREKKESFPLTVTSAQKNPTAFYLCASSTVLAGGYEQYFGPGTRLTVT.

V usage is TRBV6-1 and J usage is TRBJ1-1, with D perhaps TRBD1 (5 bases). Between the trimmed V and J ends, which lost 7 bases and 1 base, there was a span of 10 bases. This CDR3 contains 13 residues. Germline V gene sequence: CDR1 MNHNS, CDR2 SASEGT. CDR3 in amino acids: CASNWQGNTEAFF. DNA of the CDR3: TGTGCCAGCAACTGGCAGGGGAACACTGAAGCTTTCTTT.

The table lists this clone with a count of one. This sequence joins TRBV4-2 and TRBJ2-1, with a weak D call TRBD2 (6 bases). This CDR3 has 14 amino acids. V shed 4 bases and J shed 7 bases, with 14 bases lying between them. Germline V CDR1 and CDR2: LGHNA, YNFKEQ. Here the CDR3 reads CASSREDLDNEQFF. The CDR3, as DNA: TGTGCCAGCAGCCGGGAGGACTTAGATAATGAGCAGTTCTTC.

The chain uses TRBV14 and TRBJ2-1, with a weak D call TRBD2 (6 bases). Germline CDR1 is SGHDN and CDR2 is FVKESK. This CDR3 has 15 amino acids. V was cut by 5 bases and J by 6 bases, with 17 bases left in between. The DNA of the CDR3 is TGTGCCAGCAGCTTCTCGACTAGTTGGGGCAATGAGCAGTTCTTC. Residues: CASSFSTSWGNEQFF.

The chain joins TRBV19 to TRBJ1-2; 7 bases map to TRBD1. Trimming took 6 bases from V and 6 from J; bases not matched to a gene: 10. Germline V lookup: CDR1 LNHDA, CDR2 SQIVND (reference sequence). The CDR3 contains 14 residues. The CDR3 reads CASRPYRDSDGYTF. In DNA form, the CDR3 reads TGTGCCAGTAGACCATACCGGGACAGCGATGGCTACACCTTC.

The CDR3 nucleotides are TGCGCCAGCAGTGCCGGGGGTAGCATGGATGAGCAGTTCTTC. It codes for CASSAGGSMDEQFF. The chain recombines TRBV10-2 with TRBJ2-1; TRBD2 might be the D (6 bases). This CDR3 has 14 amino acids. Germline-derived CDR1 and CDR2 are WSHSY and SAAADI. The germline V and J ends were trimmed by 4 bases and 8 bases, with 15 bases remaining between them.

This clone was seen only once. The genes are TRBV7-9 and TRBJ2-5, with TRBD2 identical over 8 bases. The germline gives CDR1 SEHNR, CDR2 FQNEAQ (reference sequence). V gave up 5 bases and J gave up 4 bases; unmatched junction bases: 3. This CDR3 spans 13 amino acids. CDR3 residues: CASSRTSGETQYF. The CDR3 coding sequence is TGTGCCAGCAGCCGAACTAGCGGAGAGACCCAGTACTTC.

The genes are TRBV13 and TRBJ1-4; 7 bases are a match to TRBD1. Germline CDR1 reads PRHDT; CDR2 reads FYEKMQ (reference sequence). V was clipped by 6 bases and J by 5 bases; unmatched bases: 9. This CDR3 contains 15 residues. DNA for the CDR3: TGTGCCAGCAGAATCGCTGGGACAGAAAATGAAAAACTGTTTTTT. It translates to CASRIAGTENEKLFF.

The chain has TRBV20-1 and TRBJ1-1, with D possibly matching TRBD1 (5 bases). Trimming stripped 7 bases from V and 1 base from J, with 7 bases between. Germline lookup yields CDR1 DFQATT and CDR2 SNEGSKA (reference sequence). The CDR3 covers 11 residues. CDR3 in DNA: TGCAGTGGGGGGGAGAACACTGAAGCTTTCTTT. Protein product: CSGGENTEAFF.

The CDR3 spells CASSLATAPYEQYF. CDR3 sequence (DNA): TGTGCCAGCAGCTTAGCGACAGCCCCCTACGAGCAGTACTTC. The V and J genes are TRBV7-9 and TRBJ2-5, with D maybe TRBD1 (5 bases). Gene TRBJ2-7 matches the end of the DNA better, so the J call may be wrong. The CDR3 spans 14 residues. CDR1 SEHNR and CDR2 FQNEAQ come from the germline V gene (reference sequence).

The chain uses TRBV4-1 and TRBJ1-5, with 9 bases matching TRBD1. This CDR3 is built from 16 residues. Trimming removed 1 base from V and 2 bases from J; junction bases left unmatched: 3. Germline V gives CDR1 MGHRA, CDR2 YSYEKL. The CDR3 DNA sequence: TGCGCCAGCAGCCAAGTGGGACAGGGACGCAATCAGCCCCAGCATTTT. It yields the protein CASSQVGQGRNQPQHF.

The chain joins TRBV5-4 to TRBJ2-1; tentative D call: TRBD2 (6 bases). Germline V gene data show CDR1 as SGHNT and CDR2 as YYREEE (reference sequence). Deletions cut 2 bases from V and 4 bases from J, with 10 bases between. The CDR3 consists of 14 residues. The CDR3 spells CASSFSGTYNEQFF. The CDR3 nucleotides are TGTGCCAGCAGCTTTTCGGGGACTTACAATGAGCAGTTCTTC.

The chain uses TRBV15 and TRBJ1-5; no reliable D call. Germline V gene sequence: CDR1 LNHNV, CDR2 YYDKDF (reference sequence). Trimming shortened V by 0 bases and J by 9 bases, and 15 bases separated the two germline ends. The CDR3 is made up of 15 amino acids. CDR3 amino acids: CATSRDPWEKGPQHF. Here the CDR3 DNA reads TGTGCCACCAGCAGAGATCCCTGGGAGAAGGGGCCCCAGCATTTT.

V usage is TRBV18 and J usage is TRBJ2-3; 9 bases line up with TRBD2. The trim removed 2 bases at V and 5 bases at J, leaving 11 bases unmatched. The CDR3 sequence is 17 residues long. CDR1 and CDR2 (germline): KGHSH, LQKENI. The CDR3 spells CASSPKLGTSLGDTQYF. CDR3 coding DNA: TGTGCCAGCTCACCAAAACTCGGGACTAGCTTGGGAGATACGCAGTATTTT.

This chain links TRBV18 with TRBJ1-1; D gene uncertain. CDR1 KGHSH and CDR2 LQKENI come from the germline V gene. V lost 3 bases to trimming and J lost 6 bases, with 17 bases between them. The CDR3 loop spans 15 amino acids. For the CDR3, the DNA is TGTGCCAGCTCACCTCCGTCGAGGGCCTCCCCTGAAGCTTTCTTT. Protein product: CASSPPSRASPEAFF.

The CDR3 reads CASNGQRANYGYTF. The CDR3 DNA follows: TGTGCCAGCAATGGACAGCGCGCTAACTATGGCTACACCTTC. The chain couples TRBV2 to TRBJ1-2; D is possibly TRBD1 (6 bases). CDR1 and CDR2 (germline): SNHLY, FYNNEI. The germline V and J ends were trimmed by 7 bases and 0 bases, with 12 bases remaining between them. The CDR3 sequence is 14 residues long.

V usage is TRBV5-1 and J usage is TRBJ2-1; 11 bases agree with TRBD2. The CDR3 has 14 amino acids. CDR1 SGHRS and CDR2 YFSETQ come from the germline V gene. After removal of 4 bases from V and 9 bases from J, the junction contained 6 bases not matched to a gene. Written as DNA, the CDR3 is TGCGCCAGCAGCCCGACTAGCGGGGACGGTGAGCAGTTCTTC. This sequence encodes CASSPTSGDGEQFF.